This TCR beta chain is from a study of neurological immune-mediated disorders. cDNA was made by 5'RACE with 10-nucleotide random UMIs. Sequencing runs each yielded over 190 million TCR-beta sequences from 15-18 subjects. MiXCR, run by TCRdb on the 5' RACE reads, gives a single entry per CDR3 protein. Of roughly 62,000 distinct CDR3 sequences in the sample, 2% to 2.5% were seen once. CDR3 length: 11 residues. The V gene lost 11 bases and the J gene lost 5 bases, with 11 bases spanning the gap. Germline V gene data show CDR1 as SEHNR and CDR2 as FQNEAQ (reference sequence). This clonotype was counted many times. Its antigen is not known. Study results and caveats: One cluster of related CDR3 sequences contained, by phylogenetic grouping, the repertoires of 18 of 34 multiple sclerosis patients and formed a possible signature.

Unsorted libraries were generated from 2 million PBMCs. These cells had been stored in RNAlater at -80 C. The chain carries TRBV7-9 and TRBJ2-3; D may be TRBD1 or TRBD2 (6 bases each). The source material was PBMCs. This clonotype was obtained from a man aged 45-65 years with multiple sclerosis. The CDR3 DNA follows: TGTGCCCAGGAGGGGGAAGATACGCAGTATTTT. Amino acids: CAQEGEDTQYF.